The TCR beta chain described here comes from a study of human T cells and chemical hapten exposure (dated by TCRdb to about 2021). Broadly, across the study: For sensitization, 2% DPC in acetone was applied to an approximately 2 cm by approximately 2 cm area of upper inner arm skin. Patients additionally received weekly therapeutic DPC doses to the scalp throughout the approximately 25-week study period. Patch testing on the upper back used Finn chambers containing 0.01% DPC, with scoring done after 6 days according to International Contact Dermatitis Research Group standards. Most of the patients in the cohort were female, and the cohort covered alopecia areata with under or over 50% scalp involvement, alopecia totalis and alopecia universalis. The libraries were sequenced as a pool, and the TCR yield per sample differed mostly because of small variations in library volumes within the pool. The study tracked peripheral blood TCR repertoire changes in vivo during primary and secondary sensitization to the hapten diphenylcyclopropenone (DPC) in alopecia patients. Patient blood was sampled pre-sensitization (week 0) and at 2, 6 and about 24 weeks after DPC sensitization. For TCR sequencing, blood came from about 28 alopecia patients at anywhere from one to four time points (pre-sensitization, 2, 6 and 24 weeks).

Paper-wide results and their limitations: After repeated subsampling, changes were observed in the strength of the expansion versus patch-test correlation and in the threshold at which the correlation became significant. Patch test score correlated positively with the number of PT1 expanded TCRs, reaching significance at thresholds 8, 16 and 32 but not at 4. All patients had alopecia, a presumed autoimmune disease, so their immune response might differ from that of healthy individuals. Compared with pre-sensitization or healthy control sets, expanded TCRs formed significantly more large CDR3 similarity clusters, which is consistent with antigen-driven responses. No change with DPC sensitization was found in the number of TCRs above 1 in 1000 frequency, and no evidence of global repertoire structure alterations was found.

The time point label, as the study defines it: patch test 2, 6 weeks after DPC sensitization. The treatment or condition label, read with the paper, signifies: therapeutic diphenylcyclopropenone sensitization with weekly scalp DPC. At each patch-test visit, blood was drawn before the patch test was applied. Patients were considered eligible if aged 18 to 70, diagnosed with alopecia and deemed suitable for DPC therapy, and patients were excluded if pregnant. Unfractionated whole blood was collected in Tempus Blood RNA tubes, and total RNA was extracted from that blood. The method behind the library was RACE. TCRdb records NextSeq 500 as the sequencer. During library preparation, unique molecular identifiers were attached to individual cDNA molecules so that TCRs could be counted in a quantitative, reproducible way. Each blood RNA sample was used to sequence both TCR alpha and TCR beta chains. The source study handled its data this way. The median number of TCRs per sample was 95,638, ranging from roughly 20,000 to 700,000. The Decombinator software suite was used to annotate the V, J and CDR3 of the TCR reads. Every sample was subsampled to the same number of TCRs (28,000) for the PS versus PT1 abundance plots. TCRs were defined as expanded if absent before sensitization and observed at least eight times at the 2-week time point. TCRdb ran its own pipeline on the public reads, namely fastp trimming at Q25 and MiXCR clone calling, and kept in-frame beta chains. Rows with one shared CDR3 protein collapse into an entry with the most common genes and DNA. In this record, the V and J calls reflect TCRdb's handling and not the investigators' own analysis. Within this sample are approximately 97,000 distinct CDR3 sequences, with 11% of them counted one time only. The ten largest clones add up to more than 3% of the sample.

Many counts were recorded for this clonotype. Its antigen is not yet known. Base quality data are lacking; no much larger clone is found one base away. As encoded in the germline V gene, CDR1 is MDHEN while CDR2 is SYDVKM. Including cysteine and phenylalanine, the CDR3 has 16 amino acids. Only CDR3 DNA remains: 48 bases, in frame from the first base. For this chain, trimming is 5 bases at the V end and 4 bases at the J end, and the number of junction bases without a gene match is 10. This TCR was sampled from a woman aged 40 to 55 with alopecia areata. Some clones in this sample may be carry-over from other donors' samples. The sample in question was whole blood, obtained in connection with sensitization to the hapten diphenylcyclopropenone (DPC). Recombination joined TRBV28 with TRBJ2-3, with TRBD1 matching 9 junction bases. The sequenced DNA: TGTGCCAGCAGTCCGCTATCCGGGGACAGGGCAGATACGCAGTATTTT. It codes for CASSPLSGDRADTQYF. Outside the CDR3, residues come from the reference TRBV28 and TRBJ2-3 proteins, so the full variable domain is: DVKVTQSSRYLVKRTGEKVFLECVQDMDHENMFWYRQDPGLGLRLIYFSYDVKMKEKGDIPEGYSVSREKKERFSLILESASTNQTSMYLCASSPLSGDRADTQYFGPGTRLTVL.